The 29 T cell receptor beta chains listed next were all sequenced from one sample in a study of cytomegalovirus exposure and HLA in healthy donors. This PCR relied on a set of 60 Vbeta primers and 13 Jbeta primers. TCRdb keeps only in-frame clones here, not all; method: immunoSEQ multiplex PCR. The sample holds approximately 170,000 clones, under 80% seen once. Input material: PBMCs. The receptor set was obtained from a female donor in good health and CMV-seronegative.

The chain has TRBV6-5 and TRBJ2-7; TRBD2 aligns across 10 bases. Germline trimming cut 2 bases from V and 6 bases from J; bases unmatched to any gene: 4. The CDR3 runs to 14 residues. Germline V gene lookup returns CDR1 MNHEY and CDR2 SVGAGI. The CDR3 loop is CASSYRLAGAEQYF. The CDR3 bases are TGTGCCAGCAGTTACCGTCTAGCGGGAGCCGAGCAGTACTTC.

This chain's CDR3 is CRTPTGGATTGELFF. CDR3 nucleotide sequence: TGCAGGACTCCGACAGGGGGCGCGACCACCGGGGAGCTGTTTTTT. This rearrangement joins TRBV29-1 to TRBJ2-2, with 10 bases lining up with TRBD1. Germline CDR1 is SQVTM and CDR2 is ANQGSEA. The CDR3 totals 15 residues.

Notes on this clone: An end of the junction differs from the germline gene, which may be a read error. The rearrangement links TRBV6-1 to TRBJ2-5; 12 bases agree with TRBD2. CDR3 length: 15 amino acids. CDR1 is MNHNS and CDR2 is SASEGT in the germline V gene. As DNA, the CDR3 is TGTGCCAGCAGGGAAGGACTAGCGGGAATGGAGACCCAGTACTTC. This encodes CASREGLAGMETQYF.

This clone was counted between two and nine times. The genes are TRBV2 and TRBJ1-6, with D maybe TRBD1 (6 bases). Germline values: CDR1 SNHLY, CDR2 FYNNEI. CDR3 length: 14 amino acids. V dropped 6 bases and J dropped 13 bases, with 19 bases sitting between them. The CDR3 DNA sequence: TGTGCCAGCAGCTCACAGGGCCAAAGGGGTCCCCTCCACTTT. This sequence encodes CASSSQGQRGPLHF.

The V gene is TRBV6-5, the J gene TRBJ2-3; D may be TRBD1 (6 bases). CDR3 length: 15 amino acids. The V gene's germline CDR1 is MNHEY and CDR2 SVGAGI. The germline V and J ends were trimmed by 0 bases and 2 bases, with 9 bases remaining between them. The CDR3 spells CASSYSRTATDTQYF. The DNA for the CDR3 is TGTGCCAGCAGTTACTCAAGGACAGCCACAGATACGCAGTATTTT.

The CDR3 spells CASSQGGGSPLHF. As DNA, the CDR3 is TGTGCCAGCAGCCAAGGGGGCGGTTCACCCCTCCACTTT. This rearrangement joins TRBV5-6 to TRBJ1-6, with 7 bases that match TRBD1. Germline assignment: CDR1 SGHDT and CDR2 YYEEEE. The CDR3 loop spans 13 amino acids. V dropped 4 bases and J dropped 9; count of bases not matched to a gene: 4.

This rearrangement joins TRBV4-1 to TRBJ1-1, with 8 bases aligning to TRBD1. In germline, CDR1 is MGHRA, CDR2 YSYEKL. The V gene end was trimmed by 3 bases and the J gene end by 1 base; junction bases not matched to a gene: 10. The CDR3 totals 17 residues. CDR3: CASSHGPGTGGNTEAFF. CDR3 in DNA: TGCGCCAGCAGCCATGGTCCCGGGACAGGAGGGAACACTGAAGCTTTCTTT.

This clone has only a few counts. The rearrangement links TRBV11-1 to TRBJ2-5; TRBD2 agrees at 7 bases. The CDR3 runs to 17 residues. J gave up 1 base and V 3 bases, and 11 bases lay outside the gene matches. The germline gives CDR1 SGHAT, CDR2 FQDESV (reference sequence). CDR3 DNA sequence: TGTGCCAGCAGCTTCCCGTCGGCGGGAGCATTCCAAGAGACCCAGTACTTC. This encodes CASSFPSAGAFQETQYF.

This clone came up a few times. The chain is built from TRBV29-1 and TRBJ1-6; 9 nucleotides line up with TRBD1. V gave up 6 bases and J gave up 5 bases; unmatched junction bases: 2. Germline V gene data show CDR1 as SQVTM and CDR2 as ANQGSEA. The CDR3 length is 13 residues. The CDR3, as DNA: TGCAGCGTCGGGGACAGGGATAATTCACCCCTCCACTTT. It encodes CSVGDRDNSPLHF.

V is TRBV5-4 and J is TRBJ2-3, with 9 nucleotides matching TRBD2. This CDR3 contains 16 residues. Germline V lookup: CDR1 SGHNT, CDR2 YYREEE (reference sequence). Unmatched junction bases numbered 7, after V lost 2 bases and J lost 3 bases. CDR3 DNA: TGTGCCAGCAGCTTACGGGGTAGCGGGGGTACAGATACGCAGTATTTT. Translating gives CASSLRGSGGTDTQYF.

The CDR3 spells CASSYGAGEAFF. CDR3 sequence (DNA): TGTGCCAGCAGTTACGGGGCAGGGGAAGCTTTCTTT. V gene TRBV6-6 combines with J gene TRBJ1-1, with a possible D match to TRBD1 (5 bases). The ends were cut back, 2 bases at V and 8 bases at J, with 9 bases in the middle. The germline V gene has CDR1 MNHNY and CDR2 SVGAGI (reference sequence). CDR3 length: 12 residues.

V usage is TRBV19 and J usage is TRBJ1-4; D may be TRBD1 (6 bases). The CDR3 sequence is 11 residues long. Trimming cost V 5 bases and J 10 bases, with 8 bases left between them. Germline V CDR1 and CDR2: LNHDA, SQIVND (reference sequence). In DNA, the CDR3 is TGTGCCAGTAGTCCGGACAGAAAACTGTTTTTT. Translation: CASSPDRKLFF. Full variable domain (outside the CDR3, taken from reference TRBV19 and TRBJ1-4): DGGITQSPKYLFRKEGQNVTLSCEQNLNHDAMYWYRQDPGQGLRLIYYSQIVNDFQKGDIAEGYSVSREKKESFPLTVTSAQKNPTAFYLCASSPDRKLFFGSGTQLSVL.

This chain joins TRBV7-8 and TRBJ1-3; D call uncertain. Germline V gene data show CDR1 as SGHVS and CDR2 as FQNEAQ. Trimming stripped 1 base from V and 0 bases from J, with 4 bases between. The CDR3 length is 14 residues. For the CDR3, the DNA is TGTGCCAGCAGCTTAGACAACTCTGGAAACACCATATATTTT. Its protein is CASSLDNSGNTIYF.

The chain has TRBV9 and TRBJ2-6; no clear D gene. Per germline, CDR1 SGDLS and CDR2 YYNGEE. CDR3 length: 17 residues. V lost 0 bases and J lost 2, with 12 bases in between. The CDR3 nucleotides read TGTGCCAGCAGCGTAGGCCGAGGAAAGACTGGGGCCAACGTCCTGACTTTC. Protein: CASSVGRGKTGANVLTF.

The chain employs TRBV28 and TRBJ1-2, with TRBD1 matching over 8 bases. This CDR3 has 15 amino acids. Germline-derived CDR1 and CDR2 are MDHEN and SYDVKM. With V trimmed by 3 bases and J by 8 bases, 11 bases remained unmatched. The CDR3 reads CASSLTGARKDGYTF. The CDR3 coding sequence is TGTGCCAGCAGTTTGACAGGGGCGAGAAAAGACGGCTACACCTTC.

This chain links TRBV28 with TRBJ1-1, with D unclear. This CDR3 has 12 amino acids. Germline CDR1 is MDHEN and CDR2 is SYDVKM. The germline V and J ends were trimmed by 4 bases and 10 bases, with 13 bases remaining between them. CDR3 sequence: CASSSQLEVAFF. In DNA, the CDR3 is TGTGCCAGCAGTTCCCAATTGGAGGTAGCTTTCTTT. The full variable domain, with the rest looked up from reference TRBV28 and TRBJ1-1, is DVKVTQSSRYLVKRTGEKVFLECVQDMDHENMFWYRQDPGLGLRLIYFSYDVKMKEKGDIPEGYSVSREKKERFSLILESASTNQTSMYLCASSSQLEVAFFGQGTRLTVV.

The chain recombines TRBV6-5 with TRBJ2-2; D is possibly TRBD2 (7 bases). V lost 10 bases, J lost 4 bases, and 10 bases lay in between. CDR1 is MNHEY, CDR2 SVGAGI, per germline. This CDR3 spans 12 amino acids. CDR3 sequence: CAIRGGTGELFF. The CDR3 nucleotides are TGTGCCATAAGGGGGGGCACCGGGGAGCTGTTTTTT.

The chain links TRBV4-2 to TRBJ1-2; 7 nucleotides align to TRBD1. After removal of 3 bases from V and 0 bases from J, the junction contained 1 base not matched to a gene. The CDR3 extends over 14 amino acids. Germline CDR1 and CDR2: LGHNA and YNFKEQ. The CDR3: CASSHGTANYGYTF. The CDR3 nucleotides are TGTGCCAGCAGCCACGGGACAGCTAACTATGGCTACACCTTC.

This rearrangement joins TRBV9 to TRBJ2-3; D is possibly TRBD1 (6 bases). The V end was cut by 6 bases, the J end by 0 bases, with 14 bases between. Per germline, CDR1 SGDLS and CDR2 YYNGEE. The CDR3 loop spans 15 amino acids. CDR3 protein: CASNLGAFSTDTQYF. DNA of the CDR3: TGTGCCAGCAACCTGGGGGCCTTTAGCACAGATACGCAGTATTTT.

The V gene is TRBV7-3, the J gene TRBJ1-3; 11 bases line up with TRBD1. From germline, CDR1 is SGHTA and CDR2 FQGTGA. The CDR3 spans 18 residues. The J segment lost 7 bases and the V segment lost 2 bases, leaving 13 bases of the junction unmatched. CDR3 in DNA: TGTGCCAGCAGCTTATCCCTGATGGACAGGGGGCGAGTCAACACCATATATTTT. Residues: CASSLSLMDRGRVNTIYF.

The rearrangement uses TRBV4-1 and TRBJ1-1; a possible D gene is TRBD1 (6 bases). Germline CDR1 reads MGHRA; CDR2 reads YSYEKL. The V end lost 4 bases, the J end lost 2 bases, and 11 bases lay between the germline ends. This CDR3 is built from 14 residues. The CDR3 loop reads CASSPWDTNTEAFF. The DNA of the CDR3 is TGCGCCAGCAGCCCCTGGGACACCAACACTGAAGCTTTCTTT.

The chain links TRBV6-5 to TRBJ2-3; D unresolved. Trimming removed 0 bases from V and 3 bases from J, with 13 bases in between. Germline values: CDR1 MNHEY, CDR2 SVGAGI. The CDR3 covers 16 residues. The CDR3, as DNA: TGTGCCAGCAGTTACTCTGGCCCATTGAGGACAGATACGCAGTATTTT. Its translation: CASSYSGPLRTDTQYF.

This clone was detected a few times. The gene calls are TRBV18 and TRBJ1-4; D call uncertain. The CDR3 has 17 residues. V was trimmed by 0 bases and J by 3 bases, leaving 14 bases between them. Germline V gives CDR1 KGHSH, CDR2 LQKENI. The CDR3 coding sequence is TGTGCCAGCTCACCACCGGGAGGGTTGAGTTCTAATGAAAAACTGTTTTTT. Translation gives CASSPPGGLSSNEKLFF.

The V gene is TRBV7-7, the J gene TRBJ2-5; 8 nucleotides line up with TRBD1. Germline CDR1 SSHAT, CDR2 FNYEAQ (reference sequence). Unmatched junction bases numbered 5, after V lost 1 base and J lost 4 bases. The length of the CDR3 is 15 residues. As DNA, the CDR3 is TGTGCCAGCAGCTTAGGTGACAGGGGTCGAGAGACCCAGTACTTC. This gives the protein CASSLGDRGRETQYF.

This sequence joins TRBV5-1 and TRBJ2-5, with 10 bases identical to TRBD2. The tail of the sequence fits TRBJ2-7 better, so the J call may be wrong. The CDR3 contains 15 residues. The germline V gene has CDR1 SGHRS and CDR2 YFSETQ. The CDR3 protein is CASSWGTSETYEQYF. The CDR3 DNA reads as TGCGCCAGCAGCTGGGGGACTAGCGAGACTTACGAGCAGTACTTC.

CDR3: CAISGGQGAPGNTIYF. The DNA of the CDR3 is TGTGCCATCAGTGGGGGACAGGGGGCGCCTGGAAACACCATATATTTT. The chain links TRBV10-3 to TRBJ1-3; the match to TRBD1 covers 12 bases. The V and J ends lost 4 bases and 2 bases, in that order; junction bases with no gene match: 3. There are 16 residues in the CDR3. Germline V gene lookup returns CDR1 ENHRY and CDR2 SYGVKD.

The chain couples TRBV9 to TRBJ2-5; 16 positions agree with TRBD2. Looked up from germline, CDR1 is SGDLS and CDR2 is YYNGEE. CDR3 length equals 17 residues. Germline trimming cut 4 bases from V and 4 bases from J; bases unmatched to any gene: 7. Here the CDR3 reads CASSRGTSGGASETQYF. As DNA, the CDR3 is TGTGCCAGCAGCCGTGGGACTAGCGGGGGGGCATCAGAGACCCAGTACTTC. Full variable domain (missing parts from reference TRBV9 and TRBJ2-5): DSGVTQTPKHLITATGQRVTLRCSPRSGDLSVYWYQQSLDQGLQFLIQYYNGEERAKGNILERFSAQQFPDLHSELNLSSLELGDSALYFCASSRGTSGGASETQYFGPGTRLLVL.

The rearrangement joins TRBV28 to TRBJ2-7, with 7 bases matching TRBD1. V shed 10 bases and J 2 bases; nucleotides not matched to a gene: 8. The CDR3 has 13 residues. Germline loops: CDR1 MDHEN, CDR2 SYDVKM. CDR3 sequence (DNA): TGTGCCACCGACGGGACAGCAGCCTACGAGCAGTACTTC. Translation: CATDGTAAYEQYF. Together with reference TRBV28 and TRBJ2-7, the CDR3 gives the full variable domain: DVKVTQSSRYLVKRTGEKVFLECVQDMDHENMFWYRQDPGLGLRLIYFSYDVKMKEKGDIPEGYSVSREKKERFSLILESASTNQTSMYLCATDGTAAYEQYFGPGTRLTVT.

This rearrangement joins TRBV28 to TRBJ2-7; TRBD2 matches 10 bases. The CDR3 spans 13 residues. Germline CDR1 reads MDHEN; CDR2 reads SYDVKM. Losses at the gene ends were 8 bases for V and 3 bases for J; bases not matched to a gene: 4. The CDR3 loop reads CASGLAGVYEQYF. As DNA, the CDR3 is TGTGCCAGCGGGCTAGCGGGGGTCTACGAGCAGTACTTC.